Listed below are T cell receptor beta chains from one sample, sequenced in a study of OX40 agonist ivuxolimab in advanced cancers. The method was immunoSEQ multiplex PCR; TCRdb's version includes in-frame clones alone and lacks a portion of them. The sample records fewer than 70,000 clones, approximately 90% being singletons. Here the sequenced sample was CD4+ or CD8+ T cells sorted from blood, taken in a trial of the OX40 agonist ivuxolimab. The receptors shown here come from an adult with an advanced solid tumor such as melanoma, head and neck, liver or kidney cancer. CDR3s include the opening cysteine and the closing phenylalanine or tryptophan. The order of the fields is V gene, D gene, clone size, J gene, CDR3 DNA, CDR3 protein. The D gene is left open where the match is weak. Size values are once, few and many counts, or a class for expanded clones, and some rows have none.

v_gene: TRBV19; d_gene: TRBD1; abundance: -; j_gene: TRBJ1-5; CDR3nt: TGTGCCAGTAGCGACACCGAACAGGGGTATGGTCAGCCCCAGCATTTT; CDR3aa: CASSDTEQGYGQPQHF
v_gene: TRBV5-8; d_gene: -; abundance: -; j_gene: TRBJ1-2; CDR3nt: TGTGCCAGCAGCTTGGGCCGCGGCAGGCTAGGCGGCTACACCTTC; CDR3aa: CASSLGRGRLGGYTF
v_gene: TRBV5-4; d_gene: -; abundance: -; j_gene: TRBJ1-1; CDR3nt: TGTGCCAGCAGCTGGGGGCTGAACACTGAAGCTTTCTTT; CDR3aa: CASSWGLNTEAFF
v_gene: TRBV6-5; d_gene: TRBD1; abundance: -; j_gene: TRBJ1-4; CDR3nt: TGTGCCAGCAACGACAGGGGGGATGAAAAACTGTTTTTT; CDR3aa: CASNDRGDEKLFF
v_gene: TRBV10-3; d_gene: -; abundance: -; j_gene: TRBJ1-1; CDR3nt: TGTGCCATCAGAAAGTCTGACACTGAAGCTTTCTTT; CDR3aa: CAIRKSDTEAFF
v_gene: TRBV7-9; d_gene: TRBD2; abundance: once; j_gene: TRBJ2-3; CDR3nt: TGTGCCAGCAGCTCGGGACTAGCGGGAGTAGCAGATACGCAGTATTTT; CDR3aa: CASSSGLAGVADTQYF
v_gene: TRBV30; d_gene: TRBD1; abundance: -; j_gene: TRBJ2-7; CDR3nt: TGTGCCGGGCAGGGGGCCAGGTACGAGCAGTACTTC; CDR3aa: CAGQGARYEQYF
v_gene: TRBV30; d_gene: -; abundance: -; j_gene: TRBJ2-3; CDR3nt: TGTGCCTGGAGTGGGGGACCTACAGATACGCAGTATTTT; CDR3aa: CAWSGGPTDTQYF
v_gene: TRBV5-4; d_gene: -; abundance: -; j_gene: TRBJ1-1; CDR3nt: TGTGCCAGCAGCTTCGGGGGGCTCTCCTGGACTGAAGCTTTCTTT; CDR3aa: CASSFGGLSWTEAFF
v_gene: TRBV2; d_gene: TRBD2; abundance: few; j_gene: TRBJ2-1; CDR3nt: TGTGCCAGCAGTCAAACTAGCGCCAATGAGCAGTTCTTC; CDR3aa: CASSQTSANEQFF
v_gene: TRBV7-9; d_gene: TRBD1; abundance: once; j_gene: TRBJ1-5; CDR3nt: TGTGCCAGCAGCTTAGCTTCCCGGGGCAGGGGGCCGCAGAATCAGCCCCAGCATTTT; CDR3aa: CASSLASRGRGPQNQPQHF
v_gene: TRBV30; d_gene: -; abundance: few; j_gene: TRBJ2-5; CDR3nt: TGTGCCTGGAGTGAAAAAGGCCTCCTGGAGGAGCGAGAGACCCAGTACTTC; CDR3aa: CAWSEKGLLEERETQYF
v_gene: TRBV7-2; d_gene: -; abundance: -; j_gene: TRBJ2-1; CDR3nt: TGTGCCAGCAGCCCCCCAGGACTGGAGCAGTTCTTC; CDR3aa: CASSPPGLEQFF
v_gene: TRBV19; d_gene: -; abundance: -; j_gene: TRBJ2-5; CDR3nt: TGTGCCAGTAGTATCGTTACTCAAGAGACCCAGTACTTC; CDR3aa: CASSIVTQETQYF
v_gene: TRBV28; d_gene: TRBD2; abundance: -; j_gene: TRBJ2-7; CDR3nt: TGTGCCAGCAGCCTAGGGGGGACTAGCGGCTCCTACGAGCAGTACTTC; CDR3aa: CASSLGGTSGSYEQYF
v_gene: TRBV25-1; d_gene: -; abundance: -; j_gene: TRBJ1-5; CDR3nt: TGTGCCAGCAGTGAATCGGGCAGGGGCTTCGATCAGCCCCAGCATTTT; CDR3aa: CASSESGRGFDQPQHF
v_gene: TRBV11-3; d_gene: TRBD2; abundance: -; j_gene: TRBJ2-1; CDR3nt: TGTGCCAGCAGACCTACTAGCGGGAGTTGGGTTAATGAGCAGTTCTTC; CDR3aa: CASRPTSGSWVNEQFF
v_gene: TRBV6-5; d_gene: -; abundance: -; j_gene: TRBJ2-7; CDR3nt: TGTGCCAGCAGTTCCACAGGGTACCCTTACGAGCAGTACTTC; CDR3aa: CASSSTGYPYEQYF
v_gene: TRBV7-2; d_gene: -; abundance: -; j_gene: TRBJ1-6; CDR3nt: TGTGCCAGCAGCCTCGGGCAGTCCGGGAGCTCCTATAATTCACCCCTCCACTTT; CDR3aa: CASSLGQSGSSYNSPLHF
v_gene: TRBV19; d_gene: TRBD1; abundance: -; j_gene: TRBJ1-6; CDR3nt: TGTGCCAGTCGAAGGGGGCCGGGTTCACCCCTTCACTTT; CDR3aa: CASRRGPGSPLHF
v_gene: TRBV5-1; d_gene: -; abundance: -; j_gene: TRBJ2-7; CDR3nt: TGCGCCAGCAGGAAACTAGGGGCCGGGTACGAGCAGTACTTC; CDR3aa: CASRKLGAGYEQYF
v_gene: TRBV18; d_gene: -; abundance: -; j_gene: TRBJ2-1; CDR3nt: TGTGCCAGCTCAACCTACAATGAGCAGTTCTTC; CDR3aa: CASSTYNEQFF
v_gene: TRBV6-5; d_gene: -; abundance: -; j_gene: TRBJ2-1; CDR3nt: TGTGCCAGCGCCCGGGGAGGAGCGGACAATGAGCAGTTCTTC; CDR3aa: CASARGGADNEQFF
v_gene: TRBV19; d_gene: TRBD1; abundance: once; j_gene: TRBJ2-7; CDR3nt: TGTGCCAGTAGCAGATCCGGACAGGGAACCTACGAGCAGTACTTC; CDR3aa: CASSRSGQGTYEQYF
v_gene: TRBV11-2; d_gene: TRBD1; abundance: -; j_gene: TRBJ1-5; CDR3nt: TGTGCCAGCAGTCCAGGAGGGGGCGGCAATCAGCCCCAGCATTTT; CDR3aa: CASSPGGGGNQPQHF
v_gene: TRBV19; d_gene: -; abundance: once; j_gene: TRBJ1-2; CDR3nt: TGTGCCAGTAGTAGGGACTATGGCTACACCTTC; CDR3aa: CASSRDYGYTF
v_gene: TRBV5-1; d_gene: -; abundance: -; j_gene: TRBJ1-1; CDR3nt: TGCGCCAGCAGCGCAGAGTTTGGGGCTGGTCGGACTGAAGCTTTCTTT; CDR3aa: CASSAEFGAGRTEAFF
v_gene: TRBV2; d_gene: TRBD1; abundance: few; j_gene: TRBJ2-2; CDR3nt: TGTGCCAGCAGGCCGGGACAGCGGAACACCGGGGAGCTGTTTTTT; CDR3aa: CASRPGQRNTGELFF
v_gene: TRBV7-2; d_gene: -; abundance: -; j_gene: TRBJ2-7; CDR3nt: TGTGCCAGCAGCTTAGCGAAGCGACACGAGCAGTACTTC; CDR3aa: CASSLAKRHEQYF
v_gene: TRBV6-1; d_gene: TRBD1; abundance: -; j_gene: TRBJ1-2; CDR3nt: TGTGCCAGCAGTGAGGAAACAGGGGGCTATGGCTACACCTTC; CDR3aa: CASSEETGGYGYTF
v_gene: TRBV11-3; d_gene: TRBD2; abundance: -; j_gene: TRBJ2-1; CDR3nt: TGTGCCAGCAGCTCATTAACTAGCGGGAGGATTGGAGGTGAGCAGTTCTTC; CDR3aa: CASSSLTSGRIGGEQFF
v_gene: TRBV11-1; d_gene: TRBD1; abundance: -; j_gene: TRBJ2-2; CDR3nt: TGTGCCAGCAGTATCCCATTAGGACAGGGGGCCTCCGGGGAGCTGTTTTTT; CDR3aa: CASSIPLGQGASGELFF
v_gene: TRBV4-2; d_gene: -; abundance: -; j_gene: TRBJ1-5; CDR3nt: TGTGCCAGCAAGGCCCCCCCGTCGGTCTATAGCAATCAGCCCCAGCATTTT; CDR3aa: CASKAPPSVYSNQPQHF
v_gene: TRBV7-2; d_gene: TRBD1; abundance: -; j_gene: TRBJ1-2; CDR3nt: TGTGCCAGCAGCGTCGACAGGGCTTATGGCTACACCTTC; CDR3aa: CASSVDRAYGYTF
v_gene: TRBV11-2; d_gene: -; abundance: -; j_gene: TRBJ1-3; CDR3nt: TGTGCCAGCAGCTTGCGACATACGCTCTCTGGAAACACCATATATTTT; CDR3aa: CASSLRHTLSGNTIYF
v_gene: TRBV7-2; d_gene: -; abundance: -; j_gene: TRBJ2-1; CDR3nt: TGTGCCAGCTCGATATCCCCCGGAAACACCTACAATGAGCAGTTCTTC; CDR3aa: CASSISPGNTYNEQFF
v_gene: TRBV6-5; d_gene: TRBD2; abundance: -; j_gene: TRBJ2-1; CDR3nt: TGTGCCAGCAACAGCGGGACTCGAGGGATCGATGAGCAGTTCTTC; CDR3aa: CASNSGTRGIDEQFF
v_gene: TRBV6-6; d_gene: -; abundance: -; j_gene: TRBJ1-1; CDR3nt: TGTGCCAGCCGAGGGACGTTCTCTGAAGCTTTCTTT; CDR3aa: CASRGTFSEAFF
v_gene: TRBV11-2; d_gene: TRBD2; abundance: -; j_gene: TRBJ2-3; CDR3nt: TGTGCCAGCAGCTTAGTAAGCCTAGCGGTTAGCACAGATACGCAGTATTTT; CDR3aa: CASSLVSLAVSTDTQYF
v_gene: TRBV6-6; d_gene: -; abundance: -; j_gene: TRBJ2-7; CDR3nt: TGTGCCAGCAGTTATGACACCCCTACTTCCTACGAGCAGTACTTC; CDR3aa: CASSYDTPTSYEQYF
v_gene: TRBV27; d_gene: -; abundance: -; j_gene: TRBJ2-1; CDR3nt: TGTGCCAGCAGTAGCCAACCCAAATCGGTCGGCAATGAGCAGTTCTTC; CDR3aa: CASSSQPKSVGNEQFF